This TCR beta chain came from a study of blood T cell repertoires in COVID-19. Whole-study context: Sites across the United States, Italy and Spain contributed samples from acute and convalescent COVID-19. T cells, B-cell-depleted T cells, or PBMCs provided the cDNA or gDNA that served as material.

Per the study methods: Nucleated cell number was recorded as an estimate derived from reference gene primer amplification. Clones were read by immunoSEQ multiplex PCR, and TCRdb kept only the in-frame ones, dropping some. That table is the source of V, J and clone size, and D and trimming were worked out from the DNA. The sample shows under 100,000 clones, roughly nine tenths of them seen only once. Germline-derived CDR1 and CDR2 are SEHNR and FQNEAQ (reference sequence). CDR3 size: 15 residues. This TCR was sampled from a woman between 70 and 85 years old with acute or convalescent COVID-19. The sequenced sample consisted of peripheral blood. The chain has TRBV7-9 and TRBJ2-1, with 8 bases lining up with TRBD2. The CDR3 here is CGVLAGLVAYNEQFF. CDR3 DNA sequence: TGTGGGGTGCTAGCGGGCCTCGTAGCCTACAATGAGCAGTTCTTC.